This T cell receptor beta chain was documented in a study of glioma-infiltrating T cells. General study findings and limits: Only very few CDR3 sequences appeared in both tissue and blood. Tissue-blood divergence was below expectation in non-neoplastic patients, above in gliomas.

In this sample, this clonotype is medium-sized. Its specificity is unknown. After removal of 5 bases from V and 6 bases from J, the junction contained 5 bases not matched to a gene. The V gene's germline CDR1 is SGHDN and CDR2 FVKESK. This CDR3 is 13 amino acids long. Amplification of TCR alpha and beta CDR3 regions from RNA used iRepertoire nested multiplex PCR. Input was roughly 100-450 ng of tissue mRNA or PBMC total RNA. TCRdb ran MiXCR on the multiplex PCR reads and lists one entry per CDR3 protein. The sample yields 100,000 to 150,000 distinct CDR3 sequences, about 23% seen once. This receptor was identified in a human donor with low-grade glioma or glioblastoma, undergoing nonglioma brain surgery, or in good health (not recorded which). This chain links TRBV14 with TRBJ2-3; 7 nucleotides agree with TRBD2. The sequencing sample was made of glioma tissue, nonneoplastic brain tissue, or PBMCs (not recorded which). The CDR3 protein is CASSKRGWDTQYF. In nucleotides, the CDR3 is TGTGCCAGCAGCAAGCGGGGATGGGATACGCAGTATTTT.